This T cell receptor (beta chain) is drawn from a study of glioma-infiltrating T cells after dendritic cell vaccination. The germline CDR1 and CDR2 sequences are SGHRS and YFSETQ. With V trimmed by 1 base and J by 7 bases, 6 bases remained unmatched. This CDR3 is 15 amino acids long. Sequencing used immunoSEQ multiplex PCR; TCRdb keeps in-frame clones, though not all of them. The table shows more than 95,000 clones, with roughly 76% occurring only once. The chain employs TRBV5-1 and TRBJ1-5; 9 positions agree with TRBD1. The sequence derives from a human donor with glioblastoma. The sequences come from blood, collected before dendritic cell vaccination. CDR3: CASSLWGTGQQPQHF. The CDR3 DNA sequence: TGCGCCAGCAGCTTGTGGGGGACAGGGCAACAGCCCCAGCATTTT.